The T cell receptor (beta chain) described here comes from a study of shared clonotypes between healthy human individuals. J gave up 5 bases and V 4 bases, and 9 bases lay outside the gene matches. Germline loops: CDR1 SGHTS, CDR2 YDEGEE. This CDR3 is 16 amino acids long. Generated by immunoSEQ multiplex PCR, the TCRdb table keeps only in-frame clones and is missing some. The table lists millions of clones, about 95% of them singletons, with 0.13% in the top ten. This chain links TRBV5-8 with TRBJ1-1, with 12 bases that match TRBD1. The source material was naive CD4+ T cells sorted from blood. Subset here: CD45RA+ positively selected. The clonotype comes from a man in his late teens or twenties in good health. The CDR3 loop reads CASSRDRGLFRTEAFF. In DNA form, the CDR3 reads TGTGCCAGCAGCCGGGACAGGGGGCTTTTCAGAACTGAAGCTTTCTTT.